Listed below are T cell receptor beta chains from one sample, sequenced in a study of PD-1 blockade in classical Hodgkin lymphoma. Libraries were prepared by immunoSEQ multiplex PCR; TCRdb keeps only in-frame clonotypes and omits some of them. Found here are tens of thousands of clones, approximately 91% of them singletons; the top ten hold less than 25%. The input for sequencing was peripheral blood mononuclear cells (PBMCs), taken at baseline. The receptors come from a human donor with classical Hodgkin lymphoma. CDR3s include the opening cysteine and the closing phenylalanine or tryptophan. The D gene is left open where the match is weak. Size is stated for part of the rows, as once, few or many counts, or as a class when the clone is expanded.

TRBJ1-2 | large | . | TRBV6-5 | TGTGCCAGCAGTTGGGGGGGGGATGGCTACACCTTC | CASSWGGDGYTF
TRBJ1-4 | once | TRBD1 | TRBV6-5 | TGTGCCAGCAGGGAGGGGGCGCGGGGTGAAAAACTGTTTTTT | CASREGARGEKLFF
TRBJ2-1 | . | . | TRBV18 | TGTGCCAGCTCACACACCGACTTAGGGCGCTATGAGCAGTTCTTC | CASSHTDLGRYEQFF
TRBJ2-5 | . | TRBD1 | TRBV7-2 | TGTGCCAGCAGCTTACGGACAGGGGGCACAGAGACCCAGTACTTC | CASSLRTGGTETQYF
TRBJ1-1 | . | . | TRBV18 | TGTGCCAGCTCACCACGGTCGAACACTGAAGCTTTCTTT | CASSPRSNTEAFF
TRBJ1-5 | . | . | TRBV30 | TGTGCCTGGACAGCAGGGGCCAGTCAGCCCCAGCATTTT | CAWTAGASQPQHF
TRBJ2-7 | . | . | TRBV7-2 | TGTGCCAGCAGGTCCACTGCTAACTACGAGCAGTACTTC | CASRSTANYEQYF
TRBJ1-4 | . | . | TRBV6-1 | TGTGCCAGCAGACTAACTAATGAAAAACTGTTTTTT | CASRLTNEKLFF
TRBJ2-7 | . | . | TRBV13 | TGTGCCAGCAGCCAAGAGCGGGAGCAGTACTTC | CASSQEREQYF
TRBJ2-1 | . | . | TRBV9 | TGTGCCAGCAGCGTAGGGGGAGGCACTCATGAGCAGTTCTTC | CASSVGGGTHEQFF
TRBJ1-4 | . | . | TRBV18 | TGTGCCAGCTCACCACGGGGCGGGCCAACTAATGAAAAACTGTTTTTT | CASSPRGGPTNEKLFF
TRBJ2-3 | . | . | TRBV10-3 | TGTGCCATCAGTAGACTAGATCCCTCCACAGATACGCAGTATTTT | CAISRLDPSTDTQYF
TRBJ1-2 | . | . | TRBV19 | TGTGCCAGTAAACCCCAGGGCCTCAACTATGGCTACACCTTC | CASKPQGLNYGYTF
TRBJ2-2 | . | TRBD2 | TRBV7-2 | TGTGCCAGCAGCTTAGCTTTAGGGCAACTAGCGGGATTAAACACCGGGGAGCTGTTTTTT | CASSLALGQLAGLNTGELFF
TRBJ2-7 | . | . | TRBV6-8 | TGTGCCAGGCGGAAGGAATCGACCGAGCAGTACTTC | CARRKESTEQYF
TRBJ2-7 | once | . | TRBV19 | TGTGCCAGTAGTCCGGACATATCCTACGAGCAGTGCTTC | CASSPDISYEQCF
TRBJ2-7 | . | . | TRBV4-2 | TGTGCCAGCAGCCAAGATCCCGTGGGGCCCTACGAGCAGTACTTC | CASSQDPVGPYEQYF
TRBJ2-7 | . | . | TRBV5-1 | TGCGCCAGCAGCTTGGGACAGATTTCCTACGAGCAGTACTTC | CASSLGQISYEQYF
TRBJ2-7 | . | TRBD1 | TRBV27 | TGTGCCAGCAGGGCGACAGGGCCCTACGAGCAGTACTTC | CASRATGPYEQYF
TRBJ2-7 | . | TRBD2 | TRBV30 | TGTGCCTGGAGTCCGGGACTAGCGACGGTGGAGCAGTACTTC | CAWSPGLATVEQYF
TRBJ2-1 | . | . | TRBV19 | TGTGCCAGTAGTACCTATAGGGCGCCCTACAATGAGCAGTTCTTC | CASSTYRAPYNEQFF
TRBJ2-1 | . | TRBD2 | TRBV9 | TGTGCCAGCAGCGTAGCTTGGACTAGCGACTACAATGAGCAGTTCTTC | CASSVAWTSDYNEQFF
TRBJ2-7 | . | TRBD1 | TRBV11-2 | TGTGCCAGCAGCCTCTACGGAACCTCCGGGACAGGGTTGAGGGAGCAGTACTTC | CASSLYGTSGTGLREQYF